This T cell receptor beta chain was sequenced during a study of cytomegalovirus exposure and HLA in healthy donors. Study details: Of around 400 genotyped donors, roughly 80% grouped in the Caucasian-associated ancestry cluster. Study-wide findings and caveats: The study recorded 150 to 200 TCR beta chains that were cytomegalovirus-associated. TCR beta V- and J-gene trimming, according to a later analysis, was linked to a missense DCLRE1C variant.

A note on this clone: The antigen is unknown.

V lost 0 bases and J lost 4; bases outside the gene matches: 2. The length of the CDR3 is 16 residues. Germline values: CDR1 SGDLS, CDR2 YYNGEE. PCR was performed using 60 Vbeta and 13 Jbeta primers. The protocol was immunoSEQ multiplex PCR, while the TCRdb copy is restricted to in-frame clones and leaves out a portion. The sample contains about 210,000 clones, roughly 87% of which appear only once. This rearrangement joins TRBV9 to TRBJ2-1; 12 bases match TRBD2. The sequenced sample consisted of PBMCs. This clonotype was obtained from a boy younger than 10 in good health and CMV-seronegative. This CDR3 is CASSVVGTSGYNEQFF. The CDR3, as DNA: TGTGCCAGCAGCGTAGTGGGGACTAGCGGGTACAATGAGCAGTTCTTC.